This T cell receptor (beta chain) was obtained from a study of beta chain features in type 1 diabetes. On the study more broadly: In all, more than 90,000,000 sorted cells from all samples were analyzed.

As every portion of the isolated RNA was reverse transcribed, the sequencing read expressed TCRB transcripts. Method: immunoSEQ multiplex PCR; TCRdb's copy keeps in-frame clones and lacks some. The sample lists about 150,000 clones, 8.1% occurring once. Sampling consisted of one heparinised blood draw per donor, averaging about 116 mL. The trim removed 2 bases at V and 8 bases at J, leaving 5 bases unmatched. CDR1 is SGHTA, CDR2 FQGNSA, per germline. The CDR3 runs 13 residues. This sequence joins TRBV7-2 and TRBJ1-2; 7 bases match TRBD1. Sequenced sample: central memory CD4+ T cells from blood. This receptor was identified in a man younger than 30 in good health. The CDR3 loop reads CASSLPGQRGYTF. Written as DNA, the CDR3 is TGTGCCAGCAGCTTACCGGGACAGAGGGGCTACACCTTC.